This T cell receptor (beta chain) was sequenced for a study of Graves' ophthalmopathy and Graves' hyperthyroidism. This clonotype appeared many times. What it recognizes is unknown. Regarding the study as a whole: It was with around 71% sensitivity and around 75% specificity that the model predicted ophthalmopathy progression.

Scientists amplified the TCR beta CDR3 regions from RNA transcripts. HTBI primers primed a first-round RT-PCR, and a second-round multiplex PCR followed. TCRdb re-called the multiplex PCR reads with MiXCR, one entry per CDR3 protein. The sample has roughly 500,000 distinct CDR3 sequences; around 14% are singletons. Sequenced: blood. This receptor was identified in a woman aged 30 to 39 with Graves' ophthalmopathy.

The chain's CDR3 is CASRRLVTDGELFF. Here the CDR3 DNA reads TGTGCCAGCAGACGACTAGTTACTGACGGGGAGCTGTTTTTT. The V call is TRBV6-1, the J call TRBJ2-2; a possible D gene is TRBD2 (6 bases). CDR3 length: 14 amino acids. With 6 bases removed from V and 7 bases from J, the gap between germline ends came to 15 bases. Germline CDR1 MNHNS, CDR2 SASEGT.